This entry lists 32 T cell receptor beta chains sequenced from one sample in a study of blood T cell repertoires in COVID-19. Clones were read by immunoSEQ multiplex PCR, and TCRdb kept only the in-frame ones, dropping some. The data hold approximately 60,000 clones, with 87% observed a single time. Sequencing was performed on peripheral blood. The origin of the receptors is a man between 60 and 75 years old with active or convalescent COVID-19.

The chain carries TRBV5-1 and TRBJ2-1; 7 bases fit TRBD2. The trim removed 0 bases at V and 10 bases at J, leaving 10 bases unmatched. In germline, CDR1 is SGHRS, CDR2 YFSETQ. CDR3 length equals 15 residues. The CDR3 DNA sequence: TGCGCCAGCAGCTTGGATCCTAGCGGATCCAGCGAGCAGTTCTTC. As protein: CASSLDPSGSSEQFF.

The chain has TRBV10-3 and TRBJ1-4; the D is unclear. V shed 0 bases and J shed 6 bases, with 5 bases lying between them. The CDR3 runs 13 residues. CDR1 and CDR2 (germline): ENHRY, SYGVKD. The CDR3 region is CAISESIHEKLFF. The CDR3 DNA sequence: TGTGCCATCAGTGAGTCCATCCATGAAAAACTGTTTTTT.

This rearrangement joins TRBV21-1 to TRBJ1-3; the table's D gene call, TRBD1, was not cross checked with the DNA. TRBV21-1 represents a pseudogene. The CDR3 totals 11 residues. This CDR3 is CASGLGNTIYF. The CDR3 nucleotides are TGTGCCAGCGGCTTAGGAAACACCATATATTTT.

The chain carries TRBV25-1 and TRBJ2-7; D might be TRBD2 (5 bases). Trimming cost V 2 bases and J 12 bases, with 14 bases left between them. The CDR3 has 12 residues. Germline-derived CDR1 and CDR2 are MGHDK and SYGVNS. The CDR3 region has the DNA TGTGCCAGCAGTGAAGGGAGCGGCAGCCCGTACTTC. The encoded protein is CASSEGSGSPYF.

The rearrangement links TRBV5-1 to TRBJ2-1; D is perhaps TRBD2 (6 bases). V lost 4 bases and J 0 bases, leaving 14 bases between the germline ends. Germline V gene sequence: CDR1 SGHRS, CDR2 YFSETQ. This CDR3 contains 16 residues. The CDR3 bases are TGCGCCAGCAGCGCGGGACTCTCAGGCTCCTACAATGAGCAGTTCTTC. Its protein is CASSAGLSGSYNEQFF.

The CDR3, as DNA: TGTGCCAGCAGCGGGGGACAGTACAATGAGCAGTTCTTC. Its protein is CASSGGQYNEQFF. The chain employs TRBV5-4 and TRBJ2-1; TRBD1 matches at 7 bases. The trim removed 4 bases at V and 4 bases at J, leaving 2 bases unmatched. The CDR3 contains 13 residues. Germline V gene lookup returns CDR1 SGHNT and CDR2 YYREEE (reference sequence).

The rearrangement uses TRBV15 and TRBJ2-3; 7 bases match TRBD1. Germline loops: CDR1 LNHNV, CDR2 YYDKDF (reference sequence). The CDR3 runs to 13 residues. V dropped 1 base and J dropped 8; count of bases not matched to a gene: 3. DNA for the CDR3: TGTGCCACCAGCAGAGGCTCAGGGGGTACGCAGTATTTT. Translation: CATSRGSGGTQYF.

This chain uses TRBV7-9 with TRBJ1-5; the D is unclear. The V end lost 1 base, the J end lost 0 bases, and 4 bases lay between the germline ends. Germline CDR1 SEHNR, CDR2 FQNEAQ (reference sequence). The CDR3 is made up of 14 amino acids. The CDR3 loop reads CASSLGLSNQPQHF. DNA for the CDR3: TGTGCCAGCAGCTTAGGACTTAGCAATCAGCCCCAGCATTTT.

The genes are TRBV4-3 and TRBJ1-6; no clear D gene. Trimming cost V 5 bases and J 7 bases, with 15 bases left between them. This CDR3 has 15 residues. The V gene's germline CDR1 is LGHNA and CDR2 YSLEER. DNA of the CDR3: TGCGCCAGCAGCGCCCACAAAGCGGAAAATTCACCCCTCCACTTT. This codes for CASSAHKAENSPLHF.

The CDR3 sequence: CALRGALSYGYTF. DNA of the CDR3: TGTGCCCTCCGGGGGGCGCTGTCCTATGGCTACACCTTC. The chain employs TRBV27 and TRBJ1-2, with D perhaps TRBD1 (6 bases). Germline assignment: CDR1 MNHEY and CDR2 SMNVEV (reference sequence). The CDR3 totals 13 residues. The germline V and J ends were trimmed by 11 bases and 4 bases, with 17 bases remaining between them.

This sequence joins TRBV2 and TRBJ1-1, with 11 positions matching TRBD1. The CDR3 consists of 17 residues. Germline values: CDR1 SNHLY, CDR2 FYNNEI. Germline trimming cut 8 bases from V and 1 base from J; bases unmatched to any gene: 12. CDR3 bases: TGTGCCAGCGGGGGTCCTAGGACAGGGGGCAGGAACACTGAAGCTTTCTTT. Amino acid sequence: CASGGPRTGGRNTEAFF.

This chain uses TRBV28 with TRBJ1-5; the D gene is possibly TRBD1 (6 bases). V lost 6 bases, J lost 3 bases, and 12 bases lay in between. CDR3 size: 14 residues. The germline CDR1 and CDR2 sequences are MDHEN and SYDVKM. CDR3 in DNA: TGTGCCAGCAGCCCAACAGGGAACAATCAGCCCCAGCATTTT. Protein product: CASSPTGNNQPQHF.

In its sample, this clone was seen a few times. The rearrangement joins TRBV12-3 or TRBV12-4 to TRBJ1-2; D is unresolved. V was shortened by 2 bases and J by 6 bases, with 7 bases between the two germline ends. The CDR3 runs 12 residues. The chain's CDR3 is CASSLTLNGYTF. The CDR3 region has the DNA TGTGCCAGCAGTTTAACATTGAATGGCTACACCTTC.

The CDR3 region is CASRDSGLHQPQHF. The CDR3 region has the DNA TGTGCCAGCAGGGACAGTGGGTTACATCAGCCCCAGCATTTT. The rearrangement uses TRBV28 and TRBJ1-5, with D perhaps TRBD1 (6 bases). The CDR3 is made up of 14 amino acids. Trimming took 6 bases from V and 5 from J, leaving 14 bases between them. Germline V gene data show CDR1 as MDHEN and CDR2 as SYDVKM.

This chain uses TRBV28 with TRBJ1-2; 8 bases agree with TRBD1. Germline CDR1 and CDR2: MDHEN and SYDVKM. J was trimmed by 0 bases and V by 1 base; bases with no gene match: 10. The CDR3 is made up of 18 amino acids. The CDR3 DNA reads TGTGCCAGCAGTTTATCCGGCAGGGGGCAGGGGCCTAACTATGGCTACACCTTC. Its protein is CASSLSGRGQGPNYGYTF.

The chain links TRBV5-5 to TRBJ2-7, with 8 nucleotides matching TRBD2. This CDR3 spans 16 amino acids. V lost 0 bases, J lost 2 bases, and 7 bases stayed unmatched. Germline CDR1 SGHKS, CDR2 YYEKEE (reference sequence). CDR3 DNA: TGTGCCAGCAGCTTGGAACCGGCGGGAGGCCCCTACGAGCAGTACTTC. Translation: CASSLEPAGGPYEQYF.

The CDR3 region is CASSLRENYGYTF. The CDR3 coding sequence is TGTGCCAGCAGTTTACGGGAGAACTATGGCTACACCTTC. The chain couples TRBV27 to TRBJ1-2; D gene ambiguous. Germline V gene sequence: CDR1 MNHEY, CDR2 SMNVEV (reference sequence). The CDR3 has 13 residues. Trimming pared 2 bases from V and 2 bases from J, leaving 6 bases between.

V is TRBV2 and J is TRBJ2-7, with 9 nucleotides matching TRBD1. The CDR3 is made up of 12 amino acids. Trimming cost V 6 bases and J 6 bases; bases outside gene matches: 3. CDR1 and CDR2 (germline): SNHLY, FYNNEI. In DNA form, the CDR3 reads TGTGCCAGCAGACAGGGGGCTCGCGAGCAGTACTTC. This gives the protein CASRQGAREQYF.

V usage is TRBV5-1 and J usage is TRBJ1-2, with D perhaps TRBD1 (6 bases). The V gene's germline CDR1 is SGHRS and CDR2 YFSETQ. The CDR3 consists of 15 residues. V was clipped by 4 bases and J by 7 bases, with 20 bases between them. In DNA, the CDR3 is TGCGCCAGCAGCCCGGAGGGGGGGTTTCGTGCTGGCTACACCTTC. Amino acids: CASSPEGGFRAGYTF.

This chain joins TRBV18 and TRBJ2-2; D gene unclear. The germline gives CDR1 KGHSH, CDR2 LQKENI. The V end lost 6 bases, the J end lost 7 bases, and 12 bases lay between the germline ends. This CDR3 has 13 amino acids. In nucleotides, the CDR3 is TGTGCCAGCTCTCCAGTGACAAACGGGGAGCTGTTTTTT. It codes for CASSPVTNGELFF.

V and J are TRBV4-2 and TRBJ2-2, with a weak D call TRBD1 (6 bases). The CDR3 is 15 amino acids. CDR1 LGHNA and CDR2 YNFKEQ come from the germline V gene. V was clipped by 3 bases and J by 5 bases, with 13 bases between them. Written as DNA, the CDR3 is TGTGCCAGCAGCCAGGGTGGGGGCGCTACCGGGGAGCTGTTTTTT. It codes for CASSQGGGATGELFF.

This clone has more than one count but fewer than ten. The CDR3 sequence is CASSLISGGPLGEQFF. CDR3 DNA sequence: TGTGCCAGCAGCTTGATTAGCGGGGGTCCCCTAGGTGAGCAGTTCTTC. The J gene is TRBJ2-1, the V gene TRBV11-2, with 9 bases matching TRBD2. V gave up 3 bases and J gave up 9 bases; unmatched junction bases: 12. Germline loops: CDR1 SGHAT, CDR2 FQNNGV. This CDR3 contains 16 residues.

The chain employs TRBV11-2 and TRBJ1-1; 10 positions match TRBD1. Germline V gene sequence: CDR1 SGHAT, CDR2 FQNNGV. J was trimmed by 3 bases and V by 5 bases; bases with no gene match: 9. The CDR3 covers 16 residues. The CDR3 region has the DNA TGTGCCAGCAGCCTGACAGGGGGCAACGCTGACACTGAAGCTTTCTTT. Amino acids: CASSLTGGNADTEAFF.

This chain connects TRBV7-2 to TRBJ1-1; D uncertain. Trimming removed 7 bases from V and 3 bases from J, with 9 bases in between. Germline-derived CDR1 and CDR2 are SGHTA and FQGNSA. This CDR3 has 12 amino acids. CDR3 in amino acids: CASNIIYTEAFF. The DNA for the CDR3 is TGTGCCAGCAACATCATATACACTGAAGCTTTCTTT.

The rearrangement uses TRBV19 and TRBJ2-7, with 7 bases fitting TRBD1. The CDR3 totals 14 residues. Germline CDR1 is LNHDA and CDR2 is SQIVND (reference sequence). V dropped 6 bases and J dropped 3; count of bases not matched to a gene: 8. CDR3 amino acids: CASRATGPVYEQYF. The CDR3 DNA follows: TGTGCCAGTAGGGCGACAGGGCCTGTCTACGAGCAGTACTTC.

The chain recombines TRBV5-1 with TRBJ2-1; 7 nucleotides agree with TRBD2. Looked up from germline, CDR1 is SGHRS and CDR2 is YFSETQ. The CDR3 runs to 14 residues. After removal of 2 bases from V and 7 bases from J, the junction contained 6 bases not matched to a gene. The CDR3 DNA reads as TGCGCCAGCAGCTTAACGGGGGGTGGGAATGAGCAGTTCTTC. Its translation is CASSLTGGGNEQFF.

This clone was counted a single time. As DNA, the CDR3 is TGTGCCAGCTCACCTCGGCAGGACAGTCCTGAAGCTTTCTTT. Encoded protein: CASSPRQDSPEAFF. The chain has TRBV18 and TRBJ1-1; D may be TRBD1 (6 bases). The CDR3 sequence is 14 residues long. V was shortened by 3 bases and J by 6 bases, with 14 bases between the two germline ends. Germline V gene lookup returns CDR1 KGHSH and CDR2 LQKENI.

The V gene is TRBV18, the J gene TRBJ1-4; D possibly corresponds to TRBD1 (5 bases). This CDR3 has 13 residues. From germline, CDR1 is KGHSH and CDR2 LQKENI. Trimming took off 6 bases at V and 7 bases at J, with 12 bases between the two ends. CDR3 nucleotides: TGTGCCAGCTCGGGACTTGGAGGTGAAAAACTGTTTTTT. It specifies CASSGLGGEKLFF.

This sequence joins TRBV3-1 (or the pseudogene TRBV3-2) and TRBJ1-2, with D uncertain. Trimming took off 1 base at V and 8 bases at J, with 8 bases between the two ends. CDR1 LGHDT and CDR2 YNNKEL come from the germline V gene (reference sequence). The CDR3 is made up of 12 amino acids. The CDR3 nucleotides read TGTGCCAGCAGCCAAGGTGCGGGAGGCTACACCTTC. Translation gives CASSQGAGGYTF.

This chain uses TRBV6-5 with TRBJ2-2, with 7 bases lining up with TRBD1. This CDR3 comprises 14 residues. V was clipped by 6 bases and J by 2 bases; unmatched bases: 3. The germline V gene has CDR1 MNHEY and CDR2 SVGAGI. The CDR3 protein is CASRRDRNTGELFF. CDR3 coding DNA: TGTGCCAGCAGACGGGACAGAAACACCGGGGAGCTGTTTTTT.

The chain links TRBV6-5 to TRBJ2-1, with TRBD1 as a possible D gene (5 bases). V was pared by 8 bases and J by 0 bases, with 11 bases between. Looked up from germline, CDR1 is MNHEY and CDR2 is SVGAGI. The CDR3 extends over 14 amino acids. The CDR3 nucleotides read TGTGCCAGCGGGGCACAGAGCTCCTACAATGAGCAGTTCTTC. As protein: CASGAQSSYNEQFF.

The chain employs TRBV5-4 and TRBJ1-4; 11 nucleotides agree with TRBD1. Germline values: CDR1 SGHNT, CDR2 YYREEE (reference sequence). This CDR3 is 16 amino acids long. Trimming at V came to 0 bases and at J to 10 bases, leaving 8 bases not matched to a gene. CDR3: CASSLVAGQGAGKLFF. The CDR3 DNA is TGTGCCAGCAGCTTGGTTGCAGGACAGGGGGCGGGAAAACTGTTTTTT.